This is a list of T cell receptor beta chains from one sample in a study of shared clonotypes between healthy human individuals. Only in-frame clones appear in the TCRdb table, and some are missing; sequencing was by immunoSEQ multiplex PCR. The repertoire includes about 2.3 million clones, approximately 95% of them detected once, and about 0.41% sits in the top ten. Input material: naive CD4+ T cells from PBMCs. Receptors were obtained from a man between 18 and 35 years old in good health. Some clones in this sample may be carry-over from other donors' samples. The CDR3 runs from the conserved cysteine through the conserved F or W. A D gene is named only where the DNA matches it firmly. Not all rows give a size; the values are once, few, many and, for expanded clones, a class.

>.|.|TRBJ1-5|15|TRBV28
CASSSATGWNQPQHF
TGTGCCAGCAGTTCAGCCACAGGGTGGAATCAGCCCCAGCATTTT
>.|.|TRBJ2-7|13|TRBV19
CASSIGQASEQYF
TGTGCCAGTAGTATAGGACAGGCCAGCGAGCAGTACTTC
>.|.|TRBJ2-1|17|TRBV1
CTSSQDDFETDYNEQFF
TGCACCAGCAGCCAAGATGACTTCGAAACCGATTACAATGAGCAGTTCTTC
>once|.|TRBJ2-5|16|TRBV9
CASSVGSLGVQETQYF
TGTGCCAGCAGCGTAGGGTCTCTGGGGGTCCAAGAGACCCAGTACTTC
>.|TRBD2|TRBJ2-2|18|TRBV9
CASSVSGSLVANTGELFF
TGTGCCAGCAGCGTTAGCGGGAGCCTTGTCGCGAACACCGGGGAGCTGTTTTTT
>once|.|TRBJ2-7|15|TRBV28
CASSPPSLGSYEQYF
TGTGCCAGCAGTCCTCCGAGCCTCGGGAGCTACGAGCAGTACTTC
>.|.|TRBJ2-3|15|TRBV5-4
CASSLSRTATDTQYF
TGTGCCAGCAGCTTGAGTAGGACTGCCACAGATACGCAGTATTTT
>.|TRBD2|TRBJ2-3|13|TRBV30
CAWSASGPTVQYF
TGTGCCTGGAGCGCTAGCGGACCCACGGTGCAGTATTTT
>.|.|TRBJ2-3|13|TRBV19
CASSIGGRWTQYF
TGTGCCAGTAGTATCGGAGGGCGGTGGACGCAGTATTTT
>.|TRBD2|TRBJ2-7|13|TRBV25-1
CACGTSGYYEQYF
TGTGCCTGCGGGACTAGCGGCTACTACGAGCAGTACTTC
>.|.|TRBJ1-5|14|TRBV28
CASELRGGIQPQHF
TGTGCCAGCGAACTACGAGGGGGAATTCAGCCCCAGCATTTT
>.|TRBD2|TRBJ2-1|17|TRBV7-9
CASSLAVLANLFGEQFF
TGTGCCAGCAGCTTAGCGGTACTAGCGAATCTCTTCGGTGAGCAGTTCTTC
>.|.|TRBJ2-3|16|TRBV18
CASSPRATGSADTQYF
TGTGCCAGCTCACCACGGGCGACAGGTTCCGCAGATACGCAGTATTTT
>few|.|TRBJ1-2|14|TRBV19
CASRQRQADYGYTF
TGTGCCAGTAGGCAGCGGCAGGCGGACTATGGCTACACCTTC
>once|.|TRBJ2-7|15|TRBV5-1
CASSSGAGTSYEQYF
TGCGCCAGCAGCTCTGGGGCCGGAACCTCCTACGAGCAGTACTTC
>.|.|TRBJ2-7|12|TRBV5-1
CASSLGWGEQYF
TGCGCCAGCAGCTTGGGATGGGGCGAGCAGTACTTC
>.|.|TRBJ2-7|15|TRBV21-1
CASSKFRGKRYEQYF
TGTGCCAGCAGCAAATTCAGAGGTAAACGCTACGAGCAGTACTTC
>.|TRBD2|TRBJ2-1|18|TRBV18
CATRTGLTSGSIYNEQFF
TGTGCCACCCGGACAGGGCTAACTAGCGGGAGTATCTACAATGAGCAGTTCTTC
>.|TRBD1|TRBJ1-1|17|TRBV28
CASSGSGGGKAHTEAFF
TGTGCCAGCAGTGGATCAGGGGGAGGGAAGGCTCACACTGAAGCTTTCTTT
>.|.|TRBJ2-2|14|TRBV2
CASSEQGNTGELFF
TGTGCCAGCAGTGAACAGGGGAACACCGGGGAGCTGTTTTTT
>.|.|TRBJ2-1|17|TRBV6-1
CASSEGGLGIRYNEQFF
TGTGCCAGCAGTGAAGGAGGATTGGGGATAAGGTACAATGAGCAGTTCTTC
>few|.|TRBJ1-1|12|TRBV30
CAWSVGPAGAFF
TGTGCCTGGAGTGTAGGCCCCGCCGGAGCTTTCTTT
>.|TRBD1|TRBJ2-7|16|TRBV30
CAWSVGDWTGGGEQYF
TGTGCCTGGAGTGTAGGGGATTGGACAGGGGGTGGCGAGCAGTACTTC
>.|TRBD2|TRBJ2-1|15|TRBV27
CASSYGTSALNEQFF
TGTGCCAGCAGTTACGGGACTAGCGCGCTCAATGAGCAGTTCTTC
>.|.|TRBJ2-2|21|TRBV21-1
CASSKVGPGTSGSLNTGELFF
.
>.|.|TRBJ2-5|15|TRBV5-1
CASSLYAADQETQYF
TGCGCCAGCAGCTTGTATGCGGCAGACCAAGAGACCCAGTACTTC
>.|.|TRBJ1-3|13|TRBV9
CASSVGEVDTIYF
TGTGCCAGCAGCGTGGGGGAGGTGGACACCATATATTTT
>few|TRBD1|TRBJ1-4|15|TRBV7-9
CATTPTGGVGEKLFF
TGTGCCACCACACCGACAGGGGGCGTTGGAGAAAAACTGTTTTTT
>.|.|TRBJ1-3|14|TRBV6-4
CASRNGFSGNTIYF
TGTGCCAGCCGCAACGGATTCTCTGGAAACACCATATATTTT
>once|TRBD1|TRBJ1-1|14|TRBV6-4
CASRADRGQTEAFF
TGTGCCAGCAGAGCGGACAGGGGGCAAACTGAAGCTTTCTTT
>.|TRBD2|TRBJ2-3|14|TRBV29-1
CRASGRADTDTQYF
TGCAGGGCTTCCGGGAGGGCGGACACAGATACGCAGTATTTT
>.|.|TRBJ2-6|12|TRBV6-6
CASSPGANVLTF
TGTGCCAGCAGTCCTGGGGCCAACGTCCTGACTTTC
>.|.|TRBJ2-2|14|TRBV28
CASSGGWGTGELFF
TGTGCCAGCAGCGGGGGATGGGGCACCGGGGAGCTGTTTTTT
>.|TRBD2|TRBJ2-1|16|TRBV6-5
CASSYSGGRARNEQFF
TGTGCCAGCAGTTACTCGGGCGGGAGGGCCAGAAATGAGCAGTTCTTC
>.|.|TRBJ1-4|14|TRBV6-4
CASGRIVVDEKLFF
TGTGCCAGCGGTCGGATTGTGGTAGATGAAAAACTGTTTTTT
>.|TRBD2|TRBJ2-2|14|TRBV9
CASAGVANTGELFF
TGTGCCAGCGCGGGGGTAGCGAACACCGGGGAGCTGTTTTTT
>.|.|TRBJ1-5|14|TRBV6-5
CASSPNGAKQPQHF
TGTGCCAGCAGTCCAAATGGGGCTAAACAGCCCCAGCATTTT
>few|.|TRBJ1-5|11|TRBV29-1
CSVEDRAMEHF
TGCAGCGTTGAAGATCGGGCAATGGAACATTTT
>once|.|TRBJ2-3|13|TRBV12-5
CASGTEAGDTQYF
TGTGCTAGTGGAACCGAAGCGGGAGATACGCAGTATTTT
>few|.|TRBJ1-1|13|TRBV7-9
CASSIGRDSEAFF
TGTGCCAGCAGCATAGGCCGGGATTCTGAAGCTTTCTTT
>.|.|TRBJ1-4|12|TRBV5-4
CASSLVGEKLFF
TGTGCCAGCAGCTTGGTGGGAGAGAAACTGTTTTTT
>.|.|TRBJ1-4|12|TRBV6-6
CASSAQIEKLFF
TGTGCCAGCAGTGCCCAAATAGAAAAACTGTTTTTT
>.|TRBD2|TRBJ2-3|17|TRBV7-3
CASSPRGTSGPTDTQYF
TGTGCCAGCAGCCCAAGGGGGACTAGCGGACCCACAGATACGCAGTATTTT
>.|TRBD2|TRBJ2-1|17|TRBV4-2
CASSQGDLAGSYNEQFF
TGTGCCAGCAGCCAAGGAGACCTAGCGGGAAGTTACAATGAGCAGTTCTTC
>.|.|TRBJ2-7|16|TRBV5-8
CASSFFVSDSPYEQYF
TGTGCCAGCAGCTTTTTCGTGTCGGACAGTCCCTACGAGCAGTACTTC
>.|.|TRBJ1-3|14|TRBV28
CASSMVNSGNTIYF
TGTGCCAGCAGTATGGTCAACTCTGGAAACACCATATATTTT
>.|.|TRBJ2-1|13|TRBV10-3
CAISDPRRDEQFF
TGTGCCATCAGTGACCCTAGGCGGGATGAGCAGTTCTTC
>.|TRBD2|TRBJ2-4|18|TRBV4-1
CASSQGLAAGAAKNIQYF
TGCGCCAGCAGCCAAGGTCTCGCGGCGGGAGCGGCCAAAAACATTCAGTACTTC
>.|.|TRBJ2-1|13|TRBV5-1
CASSLSRYNEQFF
TGCGCCAGCAGCTTGTCCAGGTACAATGAGCAGTTCTTC
>.|.|TRBJ2-6|15|TRBV27
CASTKGFSGANVLTF
TGTGCCAGCACGAAAGGATTCTCTGGGGCCAACGTCCTGACTTTC
>.|TRBD1|TRBJ2-1|15|TRBV28
CASTRKQGWDNEQFF
TGTGCCAGCACCCGGAAACAGGGGTGGGACAATGAGCAGTTCTTC
>.|TRBD2|TRBJ2-7|15|TRBV5-1
CASRWEGSSSYEQYF
TGCGCCAGCAGGTGGGAGGGTTCAAGTTCCTACGAGCAGTACTTC
>.|TRBD2|TRBJ2-1|17|TRBV4-1
CASSRAAGEVLYNEQFF
TGCGCCAGCAGCCGTGCGGCGGGAGAGGTTTTGTACAATGAGCAGTTCTTC
>.|.|TRBJ1-3|16|TRBV14
CASSQDALSSGNTIYF
TGTGCCAGCAGCCAAGACGCCTTAAGCTCTGGAAACACCATATATTTT
>few|.|TRBJ2-2|11|TRBV2
CASRNTGELFF
TGTGCCAGCAGGAACACCGGGGAGCTGTTTTTT